The sequence of this T cell receptor (beta chain) was determined in a study of T cell repertoires in cytomegalovirus infection. In the study overall: CMV infection and matching HLA type were both indicated by public TCR beta signatures. Study-wide results and caveats: Summed frequency of public TCR beta families distinguished CMV carriers with the relevant HLA. HLA-C-restricted CMV-specific TCR beta clonotypes prevailed in the ex vivo response.

A few counts support this clonotype. Antigen unknown. CDR3 length equals 13 residues. Germline V CDR1 and CDR2: MDHEN, SYDVKM. V was shortened by 7 bases and J by 4 bases, with 13 bases between the two germline ends. TCRdb independently ran MiXCR on the reads; one entry per CDR3 protein. The table shows about 890,000 distinct CDR3 sequences, with 31% occurring only once. The chain links TRBV28 to TRBJ1-1, with unresolved D. Specimen: cultured CD8+ T cells from PBMCs, collected from culture after CMV antigen stimulation. The TCR was taken from a human donor in good health (CMV status not recorded). Some clones in this sample may be carry-over from other donors' samples. The CDR3 protein is CASNTPSLTEAFF. The CDR3 nucleotides read TGTGCCAGCAATACCCCGAGCCTCACTGAAGCTTTCTTT.